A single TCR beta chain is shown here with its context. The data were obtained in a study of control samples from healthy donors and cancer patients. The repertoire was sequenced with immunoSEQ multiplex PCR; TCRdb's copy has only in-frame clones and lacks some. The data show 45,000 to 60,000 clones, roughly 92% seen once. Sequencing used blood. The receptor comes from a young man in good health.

Here the CDR3 DNA reads TGTGCCAGCTCACCACCAGGGACTAGCAATCAGCCCCAGCATTTT. Translation: CASSPPGTSNQPQHF. The chain links TRBV18 to TRBJ1-5; TRBD1 might be the D (5 bases). V was cut by 0 bases and J by 0 bases, with 6 bases left in between. Germline V gives CDR1 KGHSH, CDR2 LQKENI. This CDR3 has 15 residues.